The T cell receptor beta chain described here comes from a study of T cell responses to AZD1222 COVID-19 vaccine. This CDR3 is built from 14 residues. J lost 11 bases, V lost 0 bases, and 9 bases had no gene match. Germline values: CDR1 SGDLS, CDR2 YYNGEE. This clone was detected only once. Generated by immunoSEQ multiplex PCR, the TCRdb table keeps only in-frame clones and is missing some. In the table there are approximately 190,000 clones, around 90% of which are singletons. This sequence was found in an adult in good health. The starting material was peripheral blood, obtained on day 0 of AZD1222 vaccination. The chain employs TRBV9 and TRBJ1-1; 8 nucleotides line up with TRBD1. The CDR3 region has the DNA TGTGCCAGCAGCGTAGGGCAGGGGGCTAGTGGCGCTTTCTTT. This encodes CASSVGQGASGAFF.